Presented here are 27 T cell receptor beta chains from one specimen sequenced in a study of B cell selection in AIRE deficiency. CD4+CD127+ cells were sorted as the conventional CD4 T cells. Profiling relied on immunoSEQ multiplex PCR, and the TCRdb table lists in-frame clones only, not all of them. This sample has some 25,000 clones; just under 97% occur once, and the top ten carry roughly 0.2%. Sequencing used conventional CD4+ T cells sorted from PBMCs. The source is a human donor with AIRE deficiency.

The V and J genes are TRBV30 and TRBJ2-3, with 10 nucleotides matching TRBD2. V was pared by 0 bases and J by 4 bases, with 4 bases of the junction left unmatched. Germline values: CDR1 GTSNPN, CDR2 SVGIG (reference sequence). This CDR3 comprises 15 residues. CDR3: CAWSVLAGVADTQYF. The CDR3 region has the DNA TGTGCCTGGAGTGTCCTAGCGGGAGTAGCAGATACGCAGTATTTT.

The chain carries TRBV6-6 and TRBJ2-7; D gene uncertain. The CDR3 runs 11 residues. The V gene lost 10 bases and the J gene lost 5 bases, with 12 bases spanning the gap. Germline loops: CDR1 MNHNY, CDR2 SVGAGI (reference sequence). The CDR3 here is CATSMVDEQYF. In DNA, the CDR3 is TGTGCCACCTCTATGGTCGACGAGCAGTACTTC.

Notes on this clone: In the same sample, other DNA sequences code for this CDR3. The rearrangement uses TRBV2 and TRBJ1-1; no firm D call. Looked up from germline, CDR1 is SNHLY and CDR2 is FYNNEI. This CDR3 has 11 amino acids. V was shortened by 1 base and J by 5 bases, with 2 bases between the two germline ends. In DNA form, the CDR3 reads TGTGCCAGCAGTGAAGTAACTGAAGCTTTCTTT. Its translation is CASSEVTEAFF.

CDR3 sequence reads: CASSPDSGGPYEQYF. The CDR3 bases are TGTGCCAGCTCACCAGACAGCGGAGGACCCTACGAGCAGTACTTC. The chain links TRBV18 to TRBJ2-7; perhaps D is TRBD1 or TRBD2 (5 bases each). The CDR3 extends over 15 amino acids. Per the germline V gene, CDR1 is KGHSH and CDR2 is LQKENI. V was shortened by 2 bases and J by 2 bases, with 13 bases between the two germline ends.

The chain links TRBV25-1 to TRBJ2-7; tentative D call: TRBD2 (7 bases). Germline CDR1 and CDR2: MGHDK and SYGVNS. Trimming removed 1 base at V and 2 bases at J, with 18 bases between. The CDR3 has 17 amino acids. CDR3 in amino acids: CASSEWGGRGRTYEQYF. CDR3 nucleotide sequence: TGTGCCAGCAGTGAATGGGGAGGGAGGGGGAGGACCTACGAGCAGTACTTC.

The chain couples TRBV6-1 to TRBJ1-5, with D unresolved. Germline loops: CDR1 MNHNS, CDR2 SASEGT. This CDR3 is built from 14 residues. V was cut by 6 bases and J by 4 bases, with 13 bases left in between. The CDR3 loop is CASRLKGENQPQHF. The CDR3 DNA reads as TGTGCCAGCAGACTGAAGGGAGAAAATCAGCCCCAGCATTTT.

The chain couples TRBV6-4 to TRBJ2-1, with 10 positions matching TRBD2. Germline trimming cut 0 bases from V and 7 bases from J; bases unmatched to any gene: 6. Germline CDR1 is MRHNA and CDR2 is SNTAGT. The CDR3 is made up of 16 amino acids. In nucleotides, the CDR3 is TGTGCCAGCAGTGACTCGTTAGCGGGAGGCTTGAATGAGCAGTTCTTC. It encodes CASSDSLAGGLNEQFF.

The CDR3 here is CASVAGTGGADTQYF. The CDR3 bases are TGTGCCAGCGTGGCCGGGACAGGGGGAGCAGATACGCAGTATTTT. The V gene is TRBV6-5, the J gene TRBJ2-3; 11 bases line up with TRBD1. This CDR3 is built from 15 residues. Germline V gene data show CDR1 as MNHEY and CDR2 as SVGAGI. Losses at the gene ends were 8 bases for V and 4 bases for J; bases not matched to a gene: 8.

This chain joins TRBV4-1 and TRBJ2-7, with TRBD1 identical over 11 bases. The ends lost 3 bases at V and 7 bases at J; junction bases unmatched: 14. This CDR3 has 17 amino acids. Germline V gene lookup returns CDR1 MGHRA and CDR2 YSYEKL. CDR3: CASSHFGTGGFPREQYF. The CDR3, as DNA: TGCGCCAGCAGCCACTTCGGGACAGGGGGGTTCCCTCGGGAGCAGTACTTC.

Details on this clone: One end of the junction varies from germline; a read error may be responsible. This rearrangement joins TRBV2 to TRBJ1-1, with TRBD1 as a possible D gene (6 bases). Per the germline V gene, CDR1 is SNHLY and CDR2 is FYNNEI. CDR3 length: 14 residues. In DNA, the CDR3 is TGTGCCAGCAGCGAAGGGGGAATGAACACTGAAGCTTTCTTT. Protein sequence: CASSEGGMNTEAFF.

This rearrangement joins TRBV28 to TRBJ1-1; TRBD1 matches 9 bases. J gave up 7 bases and V 5 bases, and 8 bases lay outside the gene matches. This CDR3 is 14 amino acids long. The germline gives CDR1 MDHEN, CDR2 SYDVKM. CDR3 in amino acids: CASSTPGQGVEAFF. The DNA of the CDR3 is TGTGCCAGCAGTACCCCGGGACAGGGTGTTGAAGCTTTCTTT.

This chain links TRBV7-9 with TRBJ2-7, with 11 bases lining up with TRBD2. The CDR3 contains 17 residues. V shed 1 base and J 3 bases; nucleotides not matched to a gene: 8. Germline assignment: CDR1 SEHNR and CDR2 FQNEAQ (reference sequence). Here the CDR3 reads CASSLGAGTSGLYEQYF. CDR3 in DNA: TGTGCCAGCAGCTTAGGTGCAGGGACTAGCGGCCTCTACGAGCAGTACTTC.

This clone was found once. The chain couples TRBV5-4 to TRBJ1-4; a possible D gene is TRBD1 (5 bases). Germline lookup yields CDR1 SGHNT and CDR2 YYREEE (reference sequence). The CDR3 covers 14 residues. V was shortened by 4 bases and J by 5 bases, with 12 bases between the two germline ends. CDR3 sequence (DNA): TGTGCCAGCAGCCGGGGAGGGGAAAATGAAAAACTGTTTTTT. Translation gives CASSRGGENEKLFF. Supplemented by reference TRBV5-4 and TRBJ1-4, the full variable domain reads ETGVTQSPTHLIKTRGQQVTLRCSSQSGHNTVSWYQQALGQGPQFIFQYYREEENGRGNFPPRFSGLQFPNYSSELNVNALELDDSALYLCASSRGGENEKLFFGSGTQLSVL.

In nucleotides, the CDR3 is TGCGCCAGCAGCTATCGGGACAGGGGGCGTTTTCCTAGCGGGAGGGATGGTGAGCAGTTCTTC. It is translated as CASSYRDRGRFPSGRDGEQFF. This sequence joins TRBV5-1 and TRBJ2-1; either TRBD1 or TRBD2 may fit D (12 bases each). The CDR3 is made up of 21 amino acids. The V gene's germline CDR1 is SGHRS and CDR2 YFSETQ. Trimming cost V 3 bases and J 9 bases, with 37 bases left between them.

Of note for this clone: This specimen includes other DNA sequences encoding the same CDR3. The chain links TRBV4-2 to TRBJ1-2, with 9 bases lining up with TRBD1. CDR3 length equals 17 residues. The ends lost 2 bases at V and 8 bases at J; junction bases unmatched: 15. CDR1 and CDR2 from the germline V gene are LGHNA and YNFKEQ. This CDR3 is CASSQSSRGQGSGGYTF. CDR3 DNA sequence: TGTGCCAGCAGCCAAAGTAGTAGGGGACAGGGAAGCGGAGGCTACACCTTC.

This chain connects TRBV4-1 to TRBJ2-7; 7 bases are a match to TRBD1. The ends lost 4 bases at V and 4 bases at J; junction bases unmatched: 10. Germline V gene sequence: CDR1 MGHRA, CDR2 YSYEKL. The CDR3 sequence is 15 residues long. The CDR3 DNA reads TGCGCCAGCAGCCCCCTTGGGACAGTTGATTACGAGCAGTACTTC. As protein: CASSPLGTVDYEQYF.

The rearrangement links TRBV19 to TRBJ1-5, with 9 bases fitting TRBD1. V shed 4 bases and J 4 bases; nucleotides not matched to a gene: 5. CDR1 is LNHDA and CDR2 is SQIVND in the germline V gene (reference sequence). CDR3 length equals 15 residues. The CDR3 nucleotides read TGTGCCAGTAGTAAGGGACAGGGTGTAAATCAGCCCCAGCATTTT. Its translation: CASSKGQGVNQPQHF.

The V and J genes are TRBV4-1 and TRBJ2-7, with D perhaps given as TRBD1 or TRBD2 (6 bases each). V lost 0 bases and J lost 6, with 15 bases in between. There are 15 residues in the CDR3. Germline V gene sequence: CDR1 MGHRA, CDR2 YSYEKL. The CDR3 coding sequence is TGCGCCAGCAGCCAAGATAGAAGTTGGGGGGCCGAGCAGTACTTC. Encoded protein: CASSQDRSWGAEQYF.

V gene TRBV14 combines with J gene TRBJ2-2; D is unclear. Germline CDR1 is SGHDN and CDR2 is FVKESK. The CDR3 is made up of 13 amino acids. Trimming shortened V by 5 bases and J by 2 bases, and 6 bases separated the two germline ends. CDR3 nucleotides: TGTGCCAGCAGCTTAATCAACACCGGGGAGCTGTTTTTT. Translated, it gives CASSLINTGELFF.

This clone was detected once. The gene calls are TRBV2 and TRBJ1-1; 7 bases are shared with TRBD1. CDR1 and CDR2 from the germline V gene are SNHLY and FYNNEI. V was clipped by 4 bases and J by 4 bases; unmatched bases: 6. The CDR3 contains 14 residues. DNA for the CDR3: TGTGCCAGCAGTGTGCAGGGGGTGGTCACTGAAGCTTTCTTT. Translation: CASSVQGVVTEAFF.

This chain connects TRBV28 to TRBJ2-1; D perhaps matches TRBD2 (6 bases). This CDR3 has 18 amino acids. Looked up from germline, CDR1 is MDHEN and CDR2 is SYDVKM. The V end lost 3 bases, the J end lost 3 bases, and 21 bases lay between the germline ends. In nucleotides, the CDR3 is TGTGCCAGCAGTTTGCCCCGGGGACTCCGAGCCTACTACAATGAGCAGTTCTTC. Translation gives CASSLPRGLRAYYNEQFF.

This clone was recorded only once. The V gene is TRBV2, the J gene TRBJ2-1; 10 bases fit TRBD2. With V trimmed by 8 bases and J by 4 bases, 14 bases remained unmatched. The CDR3 extends over 17 amino acids. The V gene's germline CDR1 is SNHLY and CDR2 FYNNEI. In nucleotides, the CDR3 is TGTGCCAGCTCGTGGTCTGGGCTAGCGGGAGTATACAATGAGCAGTTCTTC. Translating it yields CASSWSGLAGVYNEQFF.

The chain links TRBV7-3 to TRBJ2-3, with a possible D match to TRBD2 (7 bases). The CDR3 length is 18 residues. Germline V CDR1 and CDR2: SGHTA, FQGTGA. Trimming pared 4 bases from V and 6 bases from J, leaving 26 bases between. As DNA, the CDR3 is TGTGCCAGCAGCTCCCTCGGGGGGCGAGGCGGTAACGTTGATACGCAGTATTTT. Translated, it gives CASSSLGGRGGNVDTQYF.

J is TRBJ1-1 and V is TRBV9; the D is unclear. Trimming left V 0 bases short and J 5 bases short, with 11 bases between. The CDR3 totals 14 residues. The germline CDR1 and CDR2 sequences are SGDLS and YYNGEE. CDR3 sequence reads: CASSVERTRTEAFF. The CDR3 DNA follows: TGTGCCAGCAGCGTAGAGAGGACCCGAACTGAAGCTTTCTTT.

The chain couples TRBV7-3 to TRBJ2-1, with D possibly being TRBD2 (5 bases). Germline CDR1 is SGHTA and CDR2 is FQGTGA. The V and J ends lost 0 bases and 3 bases respectively, with 9 bases between them. The CDR3 is made up of 15 amino acids. CDR3 residues: CASSLTAASYNEQFF. In DNA form, the CDR3 reads TGTGCCAGCAGCTTAACAGCGGCTAGCTACAATGAGCAGTTCTTC.

The V gene is TRBV12-5, the J gene TRBJ2-5; D uncertain. V lost 9 bases, J lost 5 bases, and 16 bases lay in between. Germline loops: CDR1 LGHNT, CDR2 FRNRAP. The CDR3 extends over 13 amino acids. The CDR3 nucleotides are TGTGCTAGCGGAAGAGACGCCAGGGAGACCCAGTACTTC. It yields the protein CASGRDARETQYF. Complete variable domain (other parts from reference TRBV12-5 and TRBJ2-5): DARVTQTPRHKVTEMGQEVTMRCQPILGHNTVFWYRQTMMQGLELLAYFRNRAPLDDSGMPKDRFSAEMPDATLATLKIQPSEPRDSAVYFCASGRDARETQYFGPGTRLLVL.

The DNA of the CDR3 is TGTGCCAGTAGTCCAATAAACAGGTTGATTGTTGGAAACACCATATATTTT. Encoded protein: CASSPINRLIVGNTIYF. This chain links TRBV19 with TRBJ1-3, with TRBD1 as a possible D gene (5 bases). CDR3 size: 17 residues. V lost 5 bases to trimming and J lost 3 bases, with 20 bases between them. Germline-derived CDR1 and CDR2 are LNHDA and SQIVND (reference sequence).